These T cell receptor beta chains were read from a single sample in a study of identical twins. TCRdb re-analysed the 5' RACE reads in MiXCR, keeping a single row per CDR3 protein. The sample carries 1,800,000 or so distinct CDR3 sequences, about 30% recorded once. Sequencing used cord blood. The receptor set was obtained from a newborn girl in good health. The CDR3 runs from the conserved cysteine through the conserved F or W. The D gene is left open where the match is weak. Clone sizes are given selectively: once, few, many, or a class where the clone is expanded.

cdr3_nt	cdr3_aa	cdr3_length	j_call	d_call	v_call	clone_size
TGTGCCAGCAATGCCTTGGGGGAGACCCAGTACTTC	CASNALGETQYF	12	TRBJ2-5	NA	TRBV6-6	NA
TGTGCCAGCAGTTCTCCGGGACAACCCTACGAGCAGTACTTC	CASSSPGQPYEQYF	14	TRBJ2-7	NA	TRBV27	many
TGTGCCAGCACCCCCGGACGAGGCTATAGCACAGATACGCAGTATTTT	CASTPGRGYSTDTQYF	16	TRBJ2-3	NA	TRBV12-3/TRBV12-4	NA
TGTGCCACCAGTGGTTTGCACTCAGGTAGAGAGACCCAGTACTTC	CATSGLHSGRETQYF	15	TRBJ2-5	NA	TRBV24-1	NA
TGTGCCAGCAGTACCCGCTGGCCGAGCGAGGGACAGGGGGTGAGGATGCCTAACTATGGCTACACCTTC	CASSTRWPSEGQGVRMPNYGYTF	23	TRBJ1-2	TRBD1	TRBV12-3/TRBV12-4	few
TGTGCCAGCAGCTCCGTCGGGAGTGGAACAGATACGCAGTATTTT	CASSSVGSGTDTQYF	15	TRBJ2-3	NA	TRBV3-1	NA
TGTGCCATCAGTGAGTCGAGTGTAGCGGGATTCACAGATACGCAGTATTTT	CAISESSVAGFTDTQYF	17	TRBJ2-3	TRBD2	TRBV10-3	NA
TGTGCCAGCAGCCGGATACTAGGGAGGGGTTACAATGAGCAGTTCTTC	CASSRILGRGYNEQFF	16	TRBJ2-1	TRBD2	TRBV4-2	few
TGTGCCAGCAGTTTCCCCACAGTCGAGGGGAAGGGCTACACCTTC	CASSFPTVEGKGYTF	15	TRBJ1-2	NA	TRBV28	NA
TGTGCCAGCAGCAGACATACGAGCTCCTACAATGAGCAGTTCTTC	CASSRHTSSYNEQFF	15	TRBJ2-1	NA	TRBV28	NA
TGCGCCAGCGGCTTGACTAGCGGGAGTTCCTACGAGCAGTACTTC	CASGLTSGSSYEQYF	15	TRBJ2-7	TRBD2	TRBV5-1	NA
TGTGCCAGCAGCGCCGGGGCGAACCTCTACACTGAAGCTTTCTTT	CASSAGANLYTEAFF	15	TRBJ1-1	NA	TRBV7-2	NA
TGTGCCGAGCGCTACGAGCAGTACTTC	CAERYEQYF	9	TRBJ2-7	NA	TRBV27	few
TGTGCCAGCAGCGTAGGTGGGGCTCACACCTACGAGCAGTACTTC	CASSVGGAHTYEQYF	15	TRBJ2-7	NA	TRBV9	NA
TGTGCCAGCAGCCAACATACTAGCACCACAGATACGCAGTATTTT	CASSQHTSTTDTQYF	15	TRBJ2-3	NA	TRBV3-1	NA
TGCAGCGTTGAATCGGTGGGAGGGAGGGGGGCAGATACGCAGTATTTT	CSVESVGGRGADTQYF	16	TRBJ2-3	NA	TRBV29-1	NA
TGTGCCAGCAGCTTTTGGTCAATAGCGCCGAACACCGGGGAGCTGTTTTTT	CASSFWSIAPNTGELFF	17	TRBJ2-2	NA	TRBV5-6	once
TGTGCCAGCAGTTTGCTCGGGGGCGGCTACACCTTC	CASSLLGGGYTF	12	TRBJ1-2	NA	TRBV12-3/TRBV12-4	many
TGTGCCAGCACAGAGCGGGGGGGCCTTACAGATACGCAGTATTTT	CASTERGGLTDTQYF	15	TRBJ2-3	TRBD2	TRBV2	few
TGTGCCAGCAGTGAAATGGGGGCCGGCTATGGCTACACCTTC	CASSEMGAGYGYTF	14	TRBJ1-2	NA	TRBV6-1	NA
TGTGCCACCAGTACGGGGGCCCTGAACACTGAAGCTTTCTTT	CATSTGALNTEAFF	14	TRBJ1-1	NA	TRBV15	NA
TGTGCCATCATGATATCAGGACAGGCCTATGGCTACACCTTC	CAIMISGQAYGYTF	14	TRBJ1-2	TRBD1	TRBV10-3	NA
TGCGCCAGCAGCTTGGCCCAACAGGCGAGCTCCTACGAGCAGTACTTC	CASSLAQQASSYEQYF	16	TRBJ2-7	NA	TRBV5-1	few
TGTGCCAGCAGTGAAGCGGCAAAACGGGACACCCAGAGAGGGTTTTTT	CASSEAAKRDTQRGFF	16	TRBJ2-2	NA	TRBV6-1	NA
TGTGCCAGCAGTTACTCCGGACGGTTAGGGGAAGCTTTCTTT	CASSYSGRLGEAFF	14	TRBJ1-1	NA	TRBV6-5	NA
TGTGCCAGCAGCGCTGCTAGCGGGGAAGATACGCAGTATTTT	CASSAASGEDTQYF	14	TRBJ2-3	TRBD2	TRBV9	few
TGTACCAGCAGCTTCCGGGGGGGAACTAATGAAAAACTGTTTTTT	CTSSFRGGTNEKLFF	15	TRBJ1-4	NA	TRBV7-2	NA
TGCAGTGCCCCGGACAGGTTTACTGATACGCAGTATTTT	CSAPDRFTDTQYF	13	TRBJ2-3	TRBD1	TRBV20-1	NA
TGTGCCACCACAGGGAGTAATGAGCAGTTCTTC	CATTGSNEQFF	11	TRBJ2-1	NA	TRBV10-3	few
TGTGCCAGCAGTTTGGGCGGCCAGAAAAACATTCAGTACTTC	CASSLGGQKNIQYF	14	TRBJ2-4	NA	TRBV12-3/TRBV12-4	many
TGCAGCGTTGAAGGCGGGATCTATGGCTACACCTTC	CSVEGGIYGYTF	12	TRBJ1-2	NA	TRBV29-1	many